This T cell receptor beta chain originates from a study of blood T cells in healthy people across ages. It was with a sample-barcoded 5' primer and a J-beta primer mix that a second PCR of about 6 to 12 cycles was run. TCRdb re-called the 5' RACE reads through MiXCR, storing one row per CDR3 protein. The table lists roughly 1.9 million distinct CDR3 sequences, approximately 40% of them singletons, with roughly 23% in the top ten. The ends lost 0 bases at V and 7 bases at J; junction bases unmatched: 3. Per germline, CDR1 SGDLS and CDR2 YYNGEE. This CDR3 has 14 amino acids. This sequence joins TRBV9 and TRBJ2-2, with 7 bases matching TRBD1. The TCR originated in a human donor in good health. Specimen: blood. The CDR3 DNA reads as TGTGCCAGCAGCGTAGGAGGGGGCGGCGGGGAGCTGTTTTTT. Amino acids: CASSVGGGGGELFF.